A single sample gave rise to the 22 T cell receptor beta chains below, sequenced in a study of graft-versus-host responses after intestinal transplantation. TCRdb's table, derived via immunoSEQ multiplex PCR, lists solely in-frame clones and lacks some. The data contain about 10,000 clones, almost 95% of them singletons. Sequenced material: PBMCs, taken less than 70 days after transplant. The receptors were sampled from a human patient who received an intestinal transplant, so some T cells may come from the graft donor.

J is TRBJ2-5 and V is TRBV9; 8 nucleotides match TRBD2. This CDR3 is built from 18 residues. Per the germline V gene, CDR1 is SGDLS and CDR2 is YYNGEE. The ends lost 0 bases at V and 2 bases at J; junction bases unmatched: 12. This chain's CDR3 is CASSVDGRGGAFQETQYF. The CDR3 bases are TGTGCCAGCAGCGTAGACGGTCGGGGGGGGGCCTTTCAAGAGACCCAGTACTTC.

As regards this clone: In the same sample, other DNA sequences code for this CDR3. The chain employs TRBV5-6 and TRBJ1-1; D gene ambiguous. Germline values: CDR1 SGHDT, CDR2 YYEEEE. There are 12 residues in the CDR3. With 4 bases removed from V and 5 bases from J, the gap between germline ends came to 9 bases. This CDR3 reads CASSLRGTEAFF. The CDR3 DNA reads as TGTGCCAGCAGCCTTCGGGGTACTGAAGCTTTCTTT.

This clone was recorded a few times. Written as DNA, the CDR3 is TGCGCCAGCAGCCAGGGCGTGTCCTACAATGAGCAGTTCTTC. Translation gives CASSQGVSYNEQFF. V and J are TRBV4-3 and TRBJ2-1; D unresolved. The CDR3 is 14 residues long. V was shortened by 3 bases and J by 1 base, with 7 bases between the two germline ends. Germline CDR1 LGHNA, CDR2 YSLEER.

The rearrangement joins TRBV4-3 to TRBJ2-5; no clear D gene. The J call may be mistaken, given a closer DNA end match to TRBJ2-7. This CDR3 is 16 amino acids long. Germline CDR1 reads LGHNA; CDR2 reads YSLEER. CDR3 region: CASSQDSGSSSYEQYF. The CDR3 DNA is TGCGCCAGCAGCCAAGATTCTGGAAGCTCCTCCTACGAGCAGTACTTC.

The chain carries TRBV19 and TRBJ2-6, with D maybe TRBD2 (5 bases). CDR1 is LNHDA and CDR2 is SQIVND in the germline V gene (reference sequence). Trimming removed 3 bases at V and 4 bases at J, with 10 bases between. The CDR3 sequence is 15 residues long. For the CDR3, the DNA is TGTGCCAGTAGTATTTCCGGGAACGGGGCCAACGTCCTGACTTTC. As protein: CASSISGNGANVLTF.

V and J are TRBV28 and TRBJ2-1; 7 positions agree with TRBD1. The CDR3 sequence is 16 residues long. Germline CDR1 and CDR2: MDHEN and SYDVKM. J lost 3 bases, V lost 3 bases, and 8 bases had no gene match. Written as DNA, the CDR3 is TGTGCCAGCAGTTTGAGTCGACAGGGAATCTACAATGAGCAGTTCTTC. Residues: CASSLSRQGIYNEQFF.

The chain joins TRBV6-6 to TRBJ1-2; TRBD1 matches 8 bases. V lost 4 bases to trimming and J lost 6 bases; unmatched junction nucleotides: 1. Germline V lookup: CDR1 MNHNY, CDR2 SVGAGI (reference sequence). The length of the CDR3 is 12 residues. The CDR3 DNA follows: TGTGCCAGCAGTTTGACAGGGGATGGCTACACCTTC. It translates to CASSLTGDGYTF.

The V and J genes are TRBV19 and TRBJ1-5; TRBD1 matches at 10 bases. V was pared by 5 bases and J by 0 bases, with 7 bases of the junction left unmatched. CDR3 size: 17 residues. Germline V gene lookup returns CDR1 LNHDA and CDR2 SQIVND (reference sequence). CDR3 amino acids: CASSLRRTGGSNQPQHF. The CDR3 coding sequence is TGTGCCAGTAGTCTCAGAAGGACAGGGGGTAGCAATCAGCCCCAGCATTTT. Based on the CDR3 plus reference TRBV19 and TRBJ1-5, the full variable domain is DGGITQSPKYLFRKEGQNVTLSCEQNLNHDAMYWYRQDPGQGLRLIYYSQIVNDFQKGDIAEGYSVSREKKESFPLTVTSAQKNPTAFYLCASSLRRTGGSNQPQHFGDGTRLSIL.

V is TRBV9 and J is TRBJ1-2; perhaps TRBD1 as D (5 bases). The V gene's germline CDR1 is SGDLS and CDR2 YYNGEE. The CDR3 is 15 residues long. V shed 4 bases and J shed 2 bases, with 15 bases lying between them. CDR3 sequence: CASSSTWGKNYGYTF. The CDR3 coding sequence is TGTGCCAGCAGCTCCACTTGGGGCAAAAACTATGGCTACACCTTC.

This clone was seen more than once but under ten times. The chain employs TRBV9 and TRBJ1-3; D uncertain. The CDR3 is made up of 15 amino acids. Trimming took 3 bases from V and 2 from J, leaving 12 bases between them. The germline gives CDR1 SGDLS, CDR2 YYNGEE. CDR3 DNA: TGTGCCAGCAGCGCCGGGGAGTCGGCTGGAAACACCATATATTTT. Protein sequence: CASSAGESAGNTIYF.

The chain carries TRBV5-6 and TRBJ1-5; the match to TRBD1 covers 7 bases. V lost 3 bases, J lost 3 bases, and 3 bases stayed unmatched. In germline, CDR1 is SGHDT, CDR2 YYEEEE. This CDR3 spans 14 amino acids. In DNA, the CDR3 is TGTGCCAGCAGCTCAGGGGGTAACAATCAGCCCCAGCATTTT. Residues: CASSSGGNNQPQHF.

The V gene is TRBV4-2, the J gene TRBJ2-2, with D unresolved. This CDR3 spans 14 amino acids. Trimming shortened V by 0 bases and J by 1 base, and 3 bases separated the two germline ends. CDR1 is LGHNA and CDR2 is YNFKEQ in the germline V gene. The CDR3 loop reads CASSQEWNTGELFF. The CDR3 nucleotides are TGTGCCAGCAGCCAAGAATGGAACACCGGGGAGCTGTTTTTT.

The V and J genes are TRBV5-1 and TRBJ2-3; the D gene is possibly TRBD2 (6 bases). Trimming left V 4 bases short and J 0 bases short, with 9 bases between. Germline V CDR1 and CDR2: SGHRS, YFSETQ. This CDR3 is built from 14 residues. CDR3 nucleotides: TGCGCCAGCAGCCGGGGGACTAGCACAGATACGCAGTATTTT. Translated, it gives CASSRGTSTDTQYF.

This rearrangement joins TRBV7-2 to TRBJ2-1, with 10 bases lining up with TRBD1. Looked up from germline, CDR1 is SGHTA and CDR2 is FQGNSA. The CDR3 is made up of 15 amino acids. V was pared by 11 bases and J by 9 bases, with 16 bases of the junction left unmatched. This CDR3 is CASLLRTGGLGEQFF. The CDR3 nucleotides are TGTGCCTCCCTTCTGAGGACAGGGGGTCTCGGTGAGCAGTTCTTC.

The gene calls are TRBV9 and TRBJ2-7; 7 nucleotides match TRBD2. The V gene end was trimmed by 1 base and the J gene end by 0 bases; junction bases not matched to a gene: 1. The germline CDR1 and CDR2 sequences are SGDLS and YYNGEE. CDR3 length equals 14 residues. In nucleotides, the CDR3 is TGTGCCAGCAGCGTACGCGGGAGCTCCTACGAGCAGTACTTC. Its protein is CASSVRGSSYEQYF.

The V gene is TRBV5-5, the J gene TRBJ2-7; D unresolved. V shed 5 bases and J shed 0 bases, with 15 bases lying between them. Germline values: CDR1 SGHKS, CDR2 YYEKEE (reference sequence). CDR3 length: 15 amino acids. The CDR3, as DNA: TGTGCCAGCAGGGTCGAGCCGCACTACTCCTACGAGCAGTACTTC. It specifies CASRVEPHYSYEQYF.

Only one count was recorded for this clone. This chain uses TRBV2 with TRBJ2-7; D is ambiguous. CDR1 and CDR2 (germline): SNHLY, FYNNEI. This CDR3 region has 11 residues. Deletions cut 8 bases from V and 0 bases from J, with 5 bases between. CDR3 DNA: TGTGCCAGCGCCCCCTCCTACGAGCAGTACTTC. Protein: CASAPSYEQYF.

This rearrangement joins TRBV4-1 to TRBJ2-7, with 8 positions matching TRBD2. V dropped 0 bases and J dropped 6; count of bases not matched to a gene: 7. In germline, CDR1 is MGHRA, CDR2 YSYEKL. The CDR3 covers 15 residues. The CDR3 here is CASSQDPGLASEQYF. For the CDR3, the DNA is TGCGCCAGCAGCCAAGATCCCGGACTAGCCTCCGAGCAGTACTTC.

This chain connects TRBV25-1 to TRBJ1-6; D is possibly TRBD1 (6 bases). Trimming stripped 8 bases from V and 7 bases from J, with 9 bases between. The CDR3 has 12 amino acids. Looked up from germline, CDR1 is MGHDK and CDR2 is SYGVNS. The CDR3 DNA reads as TGTGCCAGCTCAACAGGGAATTCACCCCTCCACTTT. It codes for CASSTGNSPLHF.

V and J are TRBV30 and TRBJ1-4, with 10 bases lining up with TRBD1. V lost 7 bases, J lost 8 bases, and 10 bases stayed unmatched. CDR3 size: 14 residues. In germline, CDR1 is GTSNPN, CDR2 SVGIG (reference sequence). The CDR3, as DNA: TGTGCCTTCCCGTTGTGGGACAGGGGAGAAAAACTGTTTTTT. It encodes CAFPLWDRGEKLFF.

This chain links TRBV6-4 with TRBJ2-5; no firm D call. The DNA end is a closer match to TRBJ2-7, so the J assignment may be wrong. Germline assignment: CDR1 MRHNA and CDR2 SNTAGT. This CDR3 is built from 14 residues. CDR3 amino acids: CASSKTQNSYEQYF. In DNA form, the CDR3 reads TGTGCCAGCAGTAAGACACAAAACTCCTACGAGCAGTACTTC.

The chain is built from TRBV9 and TRBJ1-3, with D possibly matching TRBD1 (6 bases). The CDR3 spans 20 residues. The V gene lost 3 bases and the J gene lost 1 base, with 26 bases spanning the gap. The germline CDR1 and CDR2 sequences are SGDLS and YYNGEE. The DNA for the CDR3 is TGTGCCAGCAGCGCCCAGCGACAGGTCCCCTTAGGGTGGTCTGGAAACACCATATATTTT. Amino acids: CASSAQRQVPLGWSGNTIYF. Filled out from reference TRBV9 and TRBJ1-3, the complete variable domain reads DSGVTQTPKHLITATGQRVTLRCSPRSGDLSVYWYQQSLDQGLQFLIQYYNGEERAKGNILERFSAQQFPDLHSELNLSSLELGDSALYFCASSAQRQVPLGWSGNTIYFGEGSWLTVV.